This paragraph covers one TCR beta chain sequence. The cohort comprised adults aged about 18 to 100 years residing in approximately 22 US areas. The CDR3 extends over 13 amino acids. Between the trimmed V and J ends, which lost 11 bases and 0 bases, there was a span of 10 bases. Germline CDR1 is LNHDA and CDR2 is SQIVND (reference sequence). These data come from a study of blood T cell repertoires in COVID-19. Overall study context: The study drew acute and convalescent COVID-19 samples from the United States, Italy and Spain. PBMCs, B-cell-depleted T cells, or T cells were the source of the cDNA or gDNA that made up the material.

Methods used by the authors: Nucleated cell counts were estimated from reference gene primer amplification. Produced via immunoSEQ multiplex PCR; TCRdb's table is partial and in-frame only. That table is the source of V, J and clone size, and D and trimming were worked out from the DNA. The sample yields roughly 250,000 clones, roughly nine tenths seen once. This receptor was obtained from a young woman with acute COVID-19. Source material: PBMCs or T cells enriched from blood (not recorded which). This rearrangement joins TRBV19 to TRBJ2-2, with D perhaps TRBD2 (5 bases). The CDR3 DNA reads TGTGCCGGGCAGGAGGCGAACACCGGGGAGCTGTTTTTT. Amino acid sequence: CAGQEANTGELFF.